The T cell receptor (beta chain) described here comes from a study of OX40 agonist ivuxolimab in advanced cancers. For the study in its entirety: The costimulatory receptor OX40 (CD134) was targeted by ivuxolimab, a fully human IgG2 agonistic monoclonal antibody. Intravenous ivuxolimab was administered to patients every 2 weeks at six dose levels: 0.01, 0.1, 0.3, 1.5, 3 and 10 mg/kg. Of the roughly 51 dose-escalation patients, hepatocellular carcinoma was present in about 20, melanoma in approximately 15, renal cell carcinoma in 9 and head and neck cancer in 9. A male proportion of 75% to 85% and a mean age of approximately 62 years, ranging from 23 to 79, were recorded for the dose-escalation cohort. Patients were allowed to have had prior anti-PD-1, anti-PD-L1 or anti-CTLA-4 therapy, and approximately 40% of the dose-escalation patients had been treated with checkpoint inhibitors. Three dose-escalation patients achieved partial responses, one with hepatocellular carcinoma and two with cutaneous melanoma. Peripheral TCRbeta sequencing was intended to test whether TCR sequence diversity was altered and clonal T-cell expansion was caused by ivuxolimab. The paper reports the monotherapy dose-escalation portion (N of about 51 patients) of the phase I ivuxolimab trial. General conclusions and limits of the study: Antigen specificity was not determined for the clonally expanded peripheral T cells. Low levels of normalized T-cell clonal expansion were also seen in some patients who did not respond. At doses of 0.1 to 3.0 mg/kg, clonal expansion of both CD4+ and CD8+ T cells in blood was seen between baseline and week 6. After ivuxolimab, expanded clones were on average more numerous among CD8+ T cells than among CD4+ T cells. In partial responders in the 0.1-3.0 mg/kg groups, normalized peripheral clonal expansion was found to be among the lowest, especially among CD8+ T cells.

A word on this clone: The antigen it binds to is not known. No qualities accompany the bases; no much larger clone lies one base away. This same CDR3 is encoded by further DNA sequences in the sample.

Counted from cysteine to phenylalanine, this CDR3 has 12 amino acids. The sequence is cut down to CDR3 DNA, 36 bases in frame from base 1. Between the V and J ends, shortened by 8 bases and 0 bases respectively, the junction contains 6 bases. CDR1 and CDR2, looked up from the germline V gene, are SNHLY and FYNNEI. Genomic DNA was extracted from sorted cells for sequencing of the TCRbeta CDR3 region. The immunoSEQ Assay was used for sequencing of TCRbeta CDR3 regions. Sourced from immuneACCESS, this table was stored by TCRdb with only in-frame sequences that have V and J called. A share of the clones is absent; for the studies checked, an unresolved V gene accounts for under half, and the remainder has no known explanation. A total of about 60,000 clones appear in this sample, approximately 80% of them only once. 0.7% of the sample belongs to the ten largest clones. Patients with a history of autoimmune disease or receiving systemic immunosuppression were excluded from the trial. Peripheral blood for TCR sequencing was collected from all dose cohorts at baseline, on cycle 4 day 1, and on cycle 7 day 1. Samples were obtained from an open-label, multicenter, first-in-human phase I dose-escalation trial of ivuxolimab. Adults with locally advanced or metastatic melanoma, renal cell carcinoma, hepatocellular carcinoma or head and neck squamous cell carcinoma were enrolled in the trial. Before TCR sequencing, CD4+ T cells and CD8+ T cells were sorted from peripheral blood as separate populations.

The specimen was CD4+ or CD8+ T cells sorted from blood, collected in a trial of the OX40 agonist ivuxolimab. The chain is assembled from TRBV2 and TRBJ2-3, with the D gene call left open. This receptor was obtained from an adult with an advanced solid tumor such as melanoma, head and neck, liver or kidney cancer. Read as DNA, the sequence is TGTGCCAGCCGGAGAAGCACAGATACGCAGTATTTT. Its translation reads: CASRRSTDTQYF.